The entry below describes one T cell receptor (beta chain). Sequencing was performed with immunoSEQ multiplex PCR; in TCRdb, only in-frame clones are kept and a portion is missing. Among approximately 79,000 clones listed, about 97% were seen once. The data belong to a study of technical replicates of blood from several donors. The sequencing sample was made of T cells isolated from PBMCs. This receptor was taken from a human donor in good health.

In nucleotides, the CDR3 is TGTGCCAGCAGTCATCCCTACAATGAGCAGTTCTTC. As protein: CASSHPYNEQFF. The chain uses TRBV6-5 and TRBJ2-1, with D unresolved. Trimming took off 5 bases at V and 2 bases at J, with 4 bases between the two ends. The CDR3 sequence is 12 residues long. CDR1 and CDR2 from the germline V gene are MNHEY and SVGAGI.